The rows below give T cell receptor beta chains drawn from one sample of a study of PD-1 blockade in classical Hodgkin lymphoma. Libraries were prepared by immunoSEQ multiplex PCR; TCRdb keeps only in-frame clonotypes and omits some of them. The sample shows 2,000 or so clones, roughly four fifths of them seen only once. Sample: CD8+ T cells from blood, taken at baseline. The receptors originated from a human donor with classical Hodgkin lymphoma. Each CDR3 is given without its conserved first and last residue.

V gene | CDR3 protein
TRBV5-4 | ASSPRTSGSNEQF
TRBV5-4 | ASSLVAGGSKPNTGELF
TRBV5-5 | ASSLVELSTEAF
TRBV20-1 | SARVAGEQY
TRBV5-5 | ASSPGTGFYEQY
TRBV5-1 | ASSLGPGRVNTEAF
TRBV27 | ASSLFPGGNIQY
TRBV9 | ASSVSGVNEKLF
TRBV11-1 | ASSLVLGGDSPLH
TRBV2 | ASSSRSEKLF
TRBV5-6 | ASSLWPGGYGYT
TRBV6-5 | ASSWGIYNEQF
TRBV11-3 | ASSGRLESSYEQY
TRBV28 | ASSLYLNTEAF
TRBV21-1 | ASSLNGRYYEQY
TRBV2 | ASSFSGRAMADTQY
TRBV4-1 | ASSLGGSGNTIY
TRBV27 | ASSLGANTEAF
TRBV4-1 | ASSQGDRVQETQY
TRBV27 | ASSFTGGANSPLH
TRBV28 | ASSPGTGENQPQH
TRBV4-3 | ASSQDYATGVSGNTIY
TRBV2 | ASRGGQGFSYNSPLH
TRBV11-3 | ASSLRGNSYNEQF
TRBV2 | ASSNPASVPTYKPLYEQY
TRBV27 | ASSLSLGYEQY